This TCR beta chain was recovered during a study of blood T cells in healthy people across ages. Per the germline V gene, CDR1 is DFQATT and CDR2 is SNEGSKA (reference sequence). V was shortened by 3 bases and J by 1 base, with 10 bases between the two germline ends. This CDR3 spans 15 amino acids. The second PCR ran roughly 7 to 11 cycles with a sample-barcoded 5' primer and J-beta primers. The authors tagged each cDNA molecule using a template-switch adaptor with 12 random nucleotides. One entry per CDR3 protein, called by TCRdb with MiXCR from the 5' RACE reads. The table has hundreds of thousands of distinct CDR3 sequences, about 61% seen once.

This chain links TRBV20-1 with TRBJ2-6, with D hard to call. Material for sequencing was blood. This receptor was taken from a man aged 40-49 years in good health. DNA for the CDR3: TGCAGTGCTAGTAGCCCCGGGTCTGGGGCCAACGTCCTGACTTTC. It codes for CSASSPGSGANVLTF.